This entry lists 17 T cell receptor beta chains sequenced from one sample in a study of cytomegalovirus exposure and HLA in healthy donors. PCR primers comprised 60 Vbeta and 13 Jbeta primers. Libraries were prepared by immunoSEQ multiplex PCR; TCRdb keeps only in-frame clonotypes and omits some of them. The data show 110,000 to 150,000 clones, approximately 70% seen once. The sequenced sample was PBMCs. All receptors derive from a woman in her sixties or seventies in good health and CMV-seropositive.

This chain joins TRBV29-1 and TRBJ2-1, with D possibly matching TRBD2 (6 bases). There are 11 residues in the CDR3. Trimming cost V 3 bases and J 12 bases, with 12 bases left between them. CDR1 and CDR2 from the germline V gene are SQVTM and ANQGSEA. DNA of the CDR3: TGCAGCGTTGAGTCCGGGGGAGGGCAGTTCTTC. This codes for CSVESGGGQFF.

This chain joins TRBV5-6 and TRBJ1-1; D is ambiguous. Per the germline V gene, CDR1 is SGHDT and CDR2 is YYEEEE. The CDR3 spans 11 residues. V was shortened by 0 bases and J by 8 bases, with 5 bases between the two germline ends. Written as DNA, the CDR3 is TGTGCCAGCAGCTTGGAACAGGAAGCTTTCTTT. It yields the protein CASSLEQEAFF.

The gene calls are TRBV28 and TRBJ1-5; 9 bases are shared with TRBD1. CDR1 and CDR2 from the germline V gene are MDHEN and SYDVKM. The length of the CDR3 is 15 residues. V was pared by 7 bases and J by 2 bases, with 6 bases of the junction left unmatched. The CDR3 is CASTKTGGGNQPQHF. Here the CDR3 DNA reads TGTGCCAGCACCAAGACAGGGGGAGGCAATCAGCCCCAGCATTTT.

The chain links TRBV6-5 to TRBJ2-3, with D unresolved. V lost 3 bases to trimming and J lost 2 bases, with 12 bases between them. CDR3 size: 15 residues. Germline-derived CDR1 and CDR2 are MNHEY and SVGAGI. The CDR3 region is CASSYSPGYTDTQYF. Written as DNA, the CDR3 is TGTGCCAGCAGTTATAGTCCCGGGTACACAGATACGCAGTATTTT.

The chain links TRBV28 to TRBJ2-5; perhaps TRBD1 as D (6 bases). The germline V gene has CDR1 MDHEN and CDR2 SYDVKM. The CDR3 runs to 14 residues. V gave up 2 bases and J gave up 4 bases, with 11 bases separating them. The chain's CDR3 is CASSLAGVTETQYF. The CDR3 DNA sequence: TGTGCCAGCAGTTTAGCAGGGGTCACAGAGACCCAGTACTTC.

The J gene is TRBJ2-4, the V gene TRBV9; D possibly corresponds to TRBD2 (6 bases). Trimming shortened V by 3 bases and J by 8 bases, and 15 bases separated the two germline ends. The CDR3 spans 14 residues. Germline V gene sequence: CDR1 SGDLS, CDR2 YYNGEE. CDR3 sequence: CASSAHGTRDIQYF. In DNA, the CDR3 is TGTGCCAGCAGCGCGCACGGGACTCGGGACATTCAGTACTTC.

The chain uses TRBV7-3 and TRBJ2-5, with D possibly being TRBD1 (6 bases). With 0 bases removed from V and 0 bases from J, the gap between germline ends came to 8 bases. Germline CDR1 SGHTA, CDR2 FQGTGA. This CDR3 contains 15 residues. DNA of the CDR3: TGTGCCAGCAGCTTAACCGGGACACACCAAGAGACCCAGTACTTC. Its protein is CASSLTGTHQETQYF.

CDR3 DNA: TGCGCCAGCAGCTTGGAGGGGACAGTCTCCTACGAGCAGTACTTC. It specifies CASSLEGTVSYEQYF. The chain combines TRBV5-1 with TRBJ2-7; TRBD1 agrees at 7 bases. The CDR3 is made up of 15 amino acids. Germline values: CDR1 SGHRS, CDR2 YFSETQ. V trimming: 0 bases; J trimming: 0 bases; junction bases outside the gene matches: 3.

This clone was seen a single time. The chain links TRBV27 to TRBJ2-2, with D unresolved. Germline CDR1 MNHEY, CDR2 SMNVEV (reference sequence). V was trimmed by 5 bases and J by 4 bases, leaving 17 bases between them. This CDR3 region has 16 residues. DNA for the CDR3: TGTGCCAGCAGTCCGCTGGCCGGGTCCCGCACCGGGGAGCTGTTTTTT. Protein: CASSPLAGSRTGELFF.

Only one count was recorded for this clone. CDR3 residues: CASSGSSAGHLGEQYF. CDR3 nucleotide sequence: TGTGCCAGCAGTGGATCTAGCGCGGGTCATCTAGGGGAGCAGTACTTC. The chain uses TRBV28 and TRBJ2-7; TRBD2 is a possible D gene (6 bases). Per the germline V gene, CDR1 is MDHEN and CDR2 is SYDVKM. This CDR3 comprises 16 residues. Between the trimmed V and J ends, which lost 5 bases and 7 bases, there was a span of 24 bases.

V gene TRBV29-1 combines with J gene TRBJ2-1; D perhaps matches TRBD2 (5 bases). This CDR3 spans 10 amino acids. Deletions cut 2 bases from V and 10 bases from J, with 6 bases between. The germline CDR1 and CDR2 sequences are SQVTM and ANQGSEA. CDR3 coding DNA: TGCAGCGTTGAAACGGGGGAGCAGTTCTTC. Translation gives CSVETGEQFF.

The table lists this clone with a few counts. The J gene is TRBJ2-5, the V gene TRBV4-2, with TRBD2 identical over 13 bases. Trimming cost V 0 bases and J 1 base; bases outside gene matches: 5. Germline lookup yields CDR1 LGHNA and CDR2 YNFKEQ. The length of the CDR3 is 18 residues. CDR3 in amino acids: CASSQELAGGPAQETQYF. The DNA for the CDR3 is TGTGCCAGCAGCCAAGAACTAGCGGGAGGGCCGGCCCAAGAGACCCAGTACTTC.

This clone has just a few counts. The CDR3 region is CAGGGTSAGNQPQHF. The DNA of the CDR3 is TGTGCCGGAGGCGGCACCTCAGCGGGCAATCAGCCCCAGCATTTT. This rearrangement joins TRBV19 to TRBJ1-5; the D is unclear. CDR1 is LNHDA and CDR2 is SQIVND in the germline V gene (reference sequence). The CDR3 totals 15 residues. Trimming removed 11 bases at V and 2 bases at J, with 19 bases between. Combining the CDR3 with reference TRBV19 and TRBJ1-5 gives the whole variable domain DGGITQSPKYLFRKEGQNVTLSCEQNLNHDAMYWYRQDPGQGLRLIYYSQIVNDFQKGDIAEGYSVSREKKESFPLTVTSAQKNPTAFYLCAGGGTSAGNQPQHFGDGTRLSIL.

There are a few counts of this clone. This chain joins TRBV5-1 and TRBJ1-2; maybe TRBD1 (6 bases). The germline V and J ends were trimmed by 4 bases and 2 bases, with 12 bases remaining between them. This CDR3 comprises 14 residues. The germline CDR1 and CDR2 sequences are SGHRS and YFSETQ. CDR3 coding DNA: TGCGCCAGCAGCAAAACAGGGATCAACTATGGCTACACCTTC. Amino acids: CASSKTGINYGYTF.

This chain connects TRBV10-1 to TRBJ2-1; 10 bases fit TRBD2. Trimming removed 3 bases from V and 7 bases from J; junction bases left unmatched: 3. CDR1 is WNHNN and CDR2 is SYGVQD in the germline V gene (reference sequence). CDR3 length equals 14 residues. CDR3 sequence: CASSESGRVNEQFF. In DNA, the CDR3 is TGCGCCAGCAGTGAAAGCGGGAGGGTAAATGAGCAGTTCTTC.

This clone has a handful of counts. The V and J genes are TRBV7-8 and TRBJ1-1; D gene ambiguous. The CDR3 loop spans 13 amino acids. V gave up 7 bases and J gave up 2 bases, with 11 bases separating them. CDR1 and CDR2 (germline): SGHVS, FQNEAQ. CDR3 residues: CASTWAVNTEAFF. The CDR3 nucleotides are TGTGCCAGCACATGGGCCGTTAACACTGAAGCTTTCTTT. The complete variable domain, with remaining parts taken from reference TRBV7-8 and TRBJ1-1, reads GAGVSQSPRYKVAKRGQDVALRCDPISGHVSLFWYQQALGQGPEFLTYFQNEAQLDKSGLPSDRFFAERPEGSVSTLKIQRTQQEDSAVYLCASTWAVNTEAFFGQGTRLTVV.

The chain uses TRBV28 and TRBJ1-3, with D hard to call. The length of the CDR3 is 14 residues. Germline lookup yields CDR1 MDHEN and CDR2 SYDVKM. V was shortened by 6 bases and J by 0 bases, with 9 bases between the two germline ends. The DNA for the CDR3 is TGTGCCAGCAGGTTGAGGGACTCTGGAAACACCATATATTTT. Translated, it gives CASRLRDSGNTIYF.